Listed below are T cell receptor beta chains from one sample, sequenced in a study of shared clonotypes between healthy human individuals. Profiling relied on immunoSEQ multiplex PCR, and the TCRdb table lists in-frame clones only, not all of them. Here the sample spans some 530,000 clones, approximately 80% being singletons. Sequencing was done on a sample of PBMCs. The receptors shown here come from a woman aged 40 to 50 in good health. Some clones in this sample may be carry-over from other donors' samples. Each CDR3 is given with its conserved first and last residue. Each record gives: CDR3 DNA, CDR3 protein, V gene, J gene, D gene, clone size. The D gene is left open where the match is weak. Size values are once, few and many counts, or a class for expanded clones, and some rows have none.

CDR3nt: TGTGCCAGCAGCTTGGGGGGGGACAGGGGCTACGAGCAGTACTTC
CDR3aa: CASSLGGDRGYEQYF
v_gene: TRBV5-8
j_gene: TRBJ2-7
d_gene: TRBD1
abundance: .

CDR3nt: TGTGCCTGGAGGGAGGGCAGGGGGACCTCTGGGGCCAACGTCCTGACTTTC
CDR3aa: CAWREGRGTSGANVLTF
v_gene: TRBV30
j_gene: TRBJ2-6
d_gene: .
abundance: .

CDR3nt: TGTGCCAGCAGCTTAGGTTGGGGCAGGGCGAGAGGGGCCAACGTCCTGACTTTC
CDR3aa: CASSLGWGRARGANVLTF
v_gene: TRBV7-9
j_gene: TRBJ2-6
d_gene: .
abundance: .

CDR3nt: TGTGCCTGGAGTGACCTTAACAGCGGGAACACCGGGGAGCTGTTTTTT
CDR3aa: CAWSDLNSGNTGELFF
v_gene: TRBV30
j_gene: TRBJ2-2
d_gene: .
abundance: .

CDR3nt: TGCAGCGTTGCTGATCCCCAGGGAGGGATTTTT
CDR3aa: CSVADPQGGIF
v_gene: TRBV29-1
j_gene: TRBJ1-4
d_gene: .
abundance: .

CDR3nt: TGCGCCAGCAGCCAAGGTCCGAGTAGAAGCGACGAGCAGTACTTC
CDR3aa: CASSQGPSRSDEQYF
v_gene: TRBV4-3
j_gene: TRBJ2-7
d_gene: .
abundance: once

CDR3nt: TGTGCCAGCAAAATGGTCGGGGGCACCTCTGGGGCCAACGTCCTGACTTTC
CDR3aa: CASKMVGGTSGANVLTF
v_gene: TRBV5-6
j_gene: TRBJ2-6
d_gene: .
abundance: .

CDR3nt: TGTGCCAGCTCGCCGGGACGCACGTCCTACGAGCAGTACTTC
CDR3aa: CASSPGRTSYEQYF
v_gene: TRBV18
j_gene: TRBJ2-7
d_gene: .
abundance: .

CDR3nt: TGTGCCAGCAGCTTAGATGCCAAAAACATTCAGTACTTC
CDR3aa: CASSLDAKNIQYF
v_gene: TRBV11-2
j_gene: TRBJ2-4
d_gene: .
abundance: once

CDR3nt: TGCGCCAGCAGCCAACCTCTAGAGGGCAATGAGCAGTTCTTC
CDR3aa: CASSQPLEGNEQFF
v_gene: TRBV4-1
j_gene: TRBJ2-1
d_gene: .
abundance: .

CDR3nt: TGTGCCAGCAGTTTACGCAGTACCTATGGCTACACCTTC
CDR3aa: CASSLRSTYGYTF
v_gene: TRBV27
j_gene: TRBJ1-2
d_gene: .
abundance: .

CDR3nt: TGCAGCGTTGAAGATCGGAGACAGGGGTTCGAGCAGTACTTC
CDR3aa: CSVEDRRQGFEQYF
v_gene: TRBV29-1
j_gene: TRBJ2-7
d_gene: TRBD1
abundance: .

CDR3nt: TGTGCCAGTAGCGCGCGGGGACAGACTAATGAAAAACTGTTTTTT
CDR3aa: CASSARGQTNEKLFF
v_gene: TRBV19
j_gene: TRBJ1-4
d_gene: TRBD1
abundance: few

CDR3nt: TGTGCCAGCAGCCCAGGTCATGAGCAGTTCTTC
CDR3aa: CASSPGHEQFF
v_gene: TRBV27
j_gene: TRBJ2-1
d_gene: .
abundance: .

CDR3nt: TGTGCCATCAGTGACCGGGCTGGCTCCTACAATGAGCAGTTCTTC
CDR3aa: CAISDRAGSYNEQFF
v_gene: TRBV10-3
j_gene: TRBJ2-1
d_gene: .
abundance: .

CDR3nt: TGTGCCATCAGTGAGAGACAGAATAATGAAAAACTGTTTTTT
CDR3aa: CAISERQNNEKLFF
v_gene: TRBV10-3
j_gene: TRBJ1-4
d_gene: .
abundance: once

CDR3nt: TGTGCCAGCAGCGTGGACAGGGGATCCTACGAGCAGTACTTC
CDR3aa: CASSVDRGSYEQYF
v_gene: TRBV7-6
j_gene: TRBJ2-7
d_gene: TRBD1
abundance: .

CDR3nt: TGTGCCAGCAGCGAGGGACAGGCTGTTGGCTACACCTTC
CDR3aa: CASSEGQAVGYTF
v_gene: TRBV6-5
j_gene: TRBJ1-2
d_gene: TRBD1
abundance: .

CDR3nt: TGTGCCAGCAGTCGGGACAGGACTTCCTACGAGCAGTACTTC
CDR3aa: CASSRDRTSYEQYF
v_gene: TRBV7-9
j_gene: TRBJ2-7
d_gene: TRBD1
abundance: .

CDR3nt: TGTGCCAGCAGTCCGCTATGGGCCAACAATGAGCAGTTCTTC
CDR3aa: CASSPLWANNEQFF
v_gene: TRBV12-1
j_gene: TRBJ2-1
d_gene: .
abundance: .

CDR3nt: TGTGCCAGCAGTCACACAGGGGCCGCCGAGACCCAGTACTTC
CDR3aa: CASSHTGAAETQYF
v_gene: TRBV28
j_gene: TRBJ2-5
d_gene: TRBD1
abundance: few

CDR3nt: TGTGCCAGCAGTGAAGATCGATTCTACGAGCAGTACTTC
CDR3aa: CASSEDRFYEQYF
v_gene: TRBV6-1
j_gene: TRBJ2-7
d_gene: .
abundance: .

CDR3nt: TGTGCCAGCAGTGAAAGTGTGGGGGCCCCCTACGAGCAGTACTTC
CDR3aa: CASSESVGAPYEQYF
v_gene: TRBV6-1
j_gene: TRBJ2-7
d_gene: .
abundance: medium-sized

CDR3nt: TGTGCCTGGAGATTTGGCGGGAGTCGTTACAATGAGCAGTTCTTC
CDR3aa: CAWRFGGSRYNEQFF
v_gene: TRBV30
j_gene: TRBJ2-1
d_gene: TRBD2
abundance: .

CDR3nt: TGTGCCAGCAGCCAAGTGGGGCCCCCACGTGGAGATACGCAGTATTTT
CDR3aa: CASSQVGPPRGDTQYF
v_gene: TRBV14
j_gene: TRBJ2-3
d_gene: .
abundance: .

CDR3nt: TGCAGTGTAGGGCGAAATACGCAGTATTTT
CDR3aa: CSVGRNTQYF
v_gene: TRBV20-1
j_gene: TRBJ2-3
d_gene: .
abundance: .

CDR3nt: TGTGCCAGCAGCGGGGGCCCTTCTTCTTACGAGCAGTACTTC
CDR3aa: CASSGGPSSYEQYF
v_gene: TRBV9
j_gene: TRBJ2-7
d_gene: .
abundance: .

CDR3nt: TGCGCCAGCAGCCCGAGGCCGGGACTAGCGGGAGGGCCATCAGATACGCAGTATTTT
CDR3aa: CASSPRPGLAGGPSDTQYF
v_gene: TRBV4-3
j_gene: TRBJ2-3
d_gene: TRBD2
abundance: .

CDR3nt: TGTGCCAGCAGTTCCAGCGGCCACAATGAGCAGTTCTTC
CDR3aa: CASSSSGHNEQFF
v_gene: TRBV28
j_gene: TRBJ2-1
d_gene: .
abundance: .

CDR3nt: TGTGCCAGCAGTGTACAGGGGAGCTCCTACAATGAGCAGTTCTTC
CDR3aa: CASSVQGSSYNEQFF
v_gene: TRBV6-1
j_gene: TRBJ2-1
d_gene: TRBD1
abundance: .

CDR3nt: TGTGCCAGCAGCCAAGCGGGACAGGTTAATGAAAAACTGTTTTTT
CDR3aa: CASSQAGQVNEKLFF
v_gene: TRBV4-2
j_gene: TRBJ1-4
d_gene: TRBD1
abundance: .

CDR3nt: TGTGCCAGCAGCTTGGGTCCAAGGGGCATCGGTCAGCCCCAGCATTTT
CDR3aa: CASSLGPRGIGQPQHF
v_gene: TRBV7-2
j_gene: TRBJ1-5
d_gene: .
abundance: .

CDR3nt: TGTGCCAGCAGCTTACAGGGCAATGAGCAGTTCTTC
CDR3aa: CASSLQGNEQFF
v_gene: TRBV7-9
j_gene: TRBJ2-1
d_gene: .
abundance: .

CDR3nt: TGTGCCAGCACAACTAGCGGGACCGCCTACGAGCAGTACTTC
CDR3aa: CASTTSGTAYEQYF
v_gene: TRBV6-6
j_gene: TRBJ2-7
d_gene: TRBD2
abundance: few

CDR3nt: TGTGCCAGCAAATTATTGGGACAGGGGGGCACAGATACGCAGTATTTT
CDR3aa: CASKLLGQGGTDTQYF
v_gene: TRBV27
j_gene: TRBJ2-3
d_gene: TRBD1
abundance: few

CDR3nt: TGTGCCAGCTCACCACGGACAACAGGGGACATCTATGGCTACACCTTC
CDR3aa: CASSPRTTGDIYGYTF
v_gene: TRBV18
j_gene: TRBJ1-2
d_gene: TRBD1
abundance: .

CDR3nt: TGTGCCAGTAGAGATCAGTCGCCGCCGCAGCCCCAGCATTTT
CDR3aa: CASRDQSPPQPQHF
v_gene: TRBV19
j_gene: TRBJ1-5
d_gene: .
abundance: once